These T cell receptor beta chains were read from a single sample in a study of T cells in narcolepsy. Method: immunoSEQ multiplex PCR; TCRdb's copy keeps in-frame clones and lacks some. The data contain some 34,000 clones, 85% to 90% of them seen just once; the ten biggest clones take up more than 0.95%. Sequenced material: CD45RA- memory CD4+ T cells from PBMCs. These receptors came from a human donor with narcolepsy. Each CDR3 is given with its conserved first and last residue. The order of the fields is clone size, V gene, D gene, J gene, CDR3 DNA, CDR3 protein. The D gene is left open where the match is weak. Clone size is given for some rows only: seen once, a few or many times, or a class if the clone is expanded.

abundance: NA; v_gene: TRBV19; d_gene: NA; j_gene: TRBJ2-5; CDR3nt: TGTGCCAGTAGTGGGAGTCTGGCGGCCCAAGAGACCCAGTACTTC; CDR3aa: CASSGSLAAQETQYF
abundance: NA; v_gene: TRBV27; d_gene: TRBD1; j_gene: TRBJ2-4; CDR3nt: TGTGCCAGCAGTCCCCTCGGACAGGGGGGGCACATTCAGTACTTC; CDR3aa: CASSPLGQGGHIQYF
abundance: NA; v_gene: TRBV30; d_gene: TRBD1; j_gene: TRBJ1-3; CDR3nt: TGTGCCTGGGGGACAGGGAGTAGTTCTGGAAACACCATATATTTT; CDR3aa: CAWGTGSSSGNTIYF
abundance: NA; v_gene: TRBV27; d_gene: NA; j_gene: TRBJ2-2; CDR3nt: TGTGCCAGCAGAACACTTGGACTGACACGGATCGGGGAGCTGTTTTTT; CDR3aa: CASRTLGLTRIGELFF
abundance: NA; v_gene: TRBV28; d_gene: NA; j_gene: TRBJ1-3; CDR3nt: TGTGCCAGCAGTTCCCCGGCGGGGACCGGAAACACCATATATTTT; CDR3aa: CASSSPAGTGNTIYF
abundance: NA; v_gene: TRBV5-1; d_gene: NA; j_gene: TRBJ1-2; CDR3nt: TGCGCCAGCACGTCGACCGGGCAGGGCTATGGCTACACCTTC; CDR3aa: CASTSTGQGYGYTF
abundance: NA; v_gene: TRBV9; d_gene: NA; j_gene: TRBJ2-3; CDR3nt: TGTGCCAGCAGCCCTTCGACCGGCTCCGATACGCAGTATTTT; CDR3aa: CASSPSTGSDTQYF
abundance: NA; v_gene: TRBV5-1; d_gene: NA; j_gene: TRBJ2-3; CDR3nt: TGCGCCAGCAGCTTACGGGACACAGATACGCAGTATTTT; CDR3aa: CASSLRDTDTQYF
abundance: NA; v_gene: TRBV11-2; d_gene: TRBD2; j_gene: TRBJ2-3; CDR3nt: TGTGCCAGCAGCTTCACTAGTAGCGGGATGGCAGATACGCAGTATTTT; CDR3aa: CASSFTSSGMADTQYF
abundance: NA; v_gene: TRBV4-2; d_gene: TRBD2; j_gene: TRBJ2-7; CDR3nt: TGTGCCAGCAGCCAACAATCGCAGGGAGGGTACGAGCAGTACTTC; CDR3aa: CASSQQSQGGYEQYF
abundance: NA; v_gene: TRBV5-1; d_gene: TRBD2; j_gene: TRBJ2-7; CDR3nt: TGCGCCAGCAGCTCGATAAGCGGGAGTTACGAGCAGTACTTC; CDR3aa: CASSSISGSYEQYF
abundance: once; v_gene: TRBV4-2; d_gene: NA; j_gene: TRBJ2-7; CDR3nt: TGTGCCAGCAGCCAAGAGGAACTATCCTACGAGCAGTACTTC; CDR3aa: CASSQEELSYEQYF
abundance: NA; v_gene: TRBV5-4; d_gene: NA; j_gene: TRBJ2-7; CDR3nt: TGTGCCAGCAGCGGGGAGTACGAGCAGTACTTC; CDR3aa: CASSGEYEQYF
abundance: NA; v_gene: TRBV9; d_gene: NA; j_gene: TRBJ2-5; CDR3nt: TGTGCCAGCAGCGTACTAGGGATCCAAGAGACCCAGTACTTC; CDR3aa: CASSVLGIQETQYF
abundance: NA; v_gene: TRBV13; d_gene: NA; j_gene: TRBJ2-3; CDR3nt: TGTGCCAGCAGCAAACCGGGATCTAGCACAGATACGCAGTATTTT; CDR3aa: CASSKPGSSTDTQYF
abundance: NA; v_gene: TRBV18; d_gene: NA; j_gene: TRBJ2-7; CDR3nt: TGTGCCAGCTCACCACCGGACAGCTACGAGCAGTACTTC; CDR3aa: CASSPPDSYEQYF
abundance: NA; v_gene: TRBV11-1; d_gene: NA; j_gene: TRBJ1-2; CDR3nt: TGTGCCAGCAGCCGCAATCCAGGACAGTCTGGCTACACCTTC; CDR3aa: CASSRNPGQSGYTF
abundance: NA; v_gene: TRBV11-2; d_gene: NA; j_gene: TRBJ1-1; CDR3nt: TGTGCCAGCAGCTTAGGGTCCTGGGGGACTGAAGCTTTCTTT; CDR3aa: CASSLGSWGTEAFF
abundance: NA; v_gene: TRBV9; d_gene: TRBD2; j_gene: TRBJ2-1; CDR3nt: TGTGCCAGCAGTGGGGCCCTGGGGGGGAACAATGAGCAGTTCTTC; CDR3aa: CASSGALGGNNEQFF
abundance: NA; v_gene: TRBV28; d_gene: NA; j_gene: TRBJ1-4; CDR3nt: TGTGCCAGCAGTCCCGAGGGGGGGCGCCGGGAAAAACTGTTTTTT; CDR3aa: CASSPEGGRREKLFF
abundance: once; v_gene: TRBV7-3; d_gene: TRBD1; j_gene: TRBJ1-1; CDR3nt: TGTGCCAGCAGCGAACAGGGGGACGGGCCTGAAGCTTTCTTT; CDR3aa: CASSEQGDGPEAFF
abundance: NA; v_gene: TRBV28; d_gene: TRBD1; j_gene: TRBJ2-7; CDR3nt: TGTGCCAGCAGTCGATCAGGGGGTCGAGAGCAGTACTTC; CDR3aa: CASSRSGGREQYF
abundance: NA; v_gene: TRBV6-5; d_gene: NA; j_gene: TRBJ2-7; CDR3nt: TGTGCCAGCAGTTACGGGCCTTACGAGCAGTACTTC; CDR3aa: CASSYGPYEQYF
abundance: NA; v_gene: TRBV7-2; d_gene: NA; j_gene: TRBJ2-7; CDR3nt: TGTGCCAGCAGCCGGTATGGGTCCGAGCAGTACTTC; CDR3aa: CASSRYGSEQYF
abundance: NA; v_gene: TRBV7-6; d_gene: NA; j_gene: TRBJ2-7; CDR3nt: TGTGCCAGCAGCCCGGGCCGGACAGTGTCCCCCTTGGAGCAGTACTTC; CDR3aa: CASSPGRTVSPLEQYF
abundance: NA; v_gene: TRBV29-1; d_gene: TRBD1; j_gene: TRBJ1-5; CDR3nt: TGCAGCGTTGGGGAGCAGGGGGCCGATCAGCCCCAGCATTTT; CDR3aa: CSVGEQGADQPQHF
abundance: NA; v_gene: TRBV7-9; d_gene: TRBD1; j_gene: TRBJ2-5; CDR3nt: TGTGCCAGCAGCTTAGGGGACAGGGTTCAAGAGACCCAGTACTTC; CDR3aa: CASSLGDRVQETQYF
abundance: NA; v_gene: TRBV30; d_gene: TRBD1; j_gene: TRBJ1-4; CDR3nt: TGTGCCTGGAGCGACCTGACAGGGGGCAATGAAAAACTGTTTTTT; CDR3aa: CAWSDLTGGNEKLFF
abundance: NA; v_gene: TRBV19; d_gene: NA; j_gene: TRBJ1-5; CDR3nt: TGTGCCAGTACGGTCGCCGGAGGGCCCCAGCATTTT; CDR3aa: CASTVAGGPQHF
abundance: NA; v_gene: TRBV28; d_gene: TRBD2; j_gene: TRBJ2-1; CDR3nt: TGTGCCAGCAGTTCCGGACTAGCGGGGGGGCCGCTAAATGAGCAGTTCTTC; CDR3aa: CASSSGLAGGPLNEQFF
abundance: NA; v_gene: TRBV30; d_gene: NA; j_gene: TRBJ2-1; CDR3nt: TGTGCCTGGAGTGTACCGCACGGCTCCTACAATGAGCAGTTCTTC; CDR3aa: CAWSVPHGSYNEQFF
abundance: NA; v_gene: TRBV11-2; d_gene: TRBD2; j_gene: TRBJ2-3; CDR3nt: TGTGCCAGCAGCTTTGGCCGGGGGGGCTACACAGATACGCAGTATTTT; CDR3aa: CASSFGRGGYTDTQYF
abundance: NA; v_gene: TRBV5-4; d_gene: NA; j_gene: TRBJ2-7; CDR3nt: TGTGCCAGCAGCCGGGCGACAGCTTACGAGCAGTACTTC; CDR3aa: CASSRATAYEQYF
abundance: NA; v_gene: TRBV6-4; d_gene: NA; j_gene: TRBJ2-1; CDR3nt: TGTGCCAGCAGCGGGGACCCACTGAGCTCCTACAATGAGCAGTTCTTC; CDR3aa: CASSGDPLSSYNEQFF
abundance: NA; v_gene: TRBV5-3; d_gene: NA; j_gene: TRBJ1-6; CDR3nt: TGTGCCAGAAGGCGTCTTAGGCCCTGGGGTTCACCCCTCCACTTT; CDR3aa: CARRRLRPWGSPLHF
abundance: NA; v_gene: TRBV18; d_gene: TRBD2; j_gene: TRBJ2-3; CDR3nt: TGTGCCAGCTCACCTCTTGCGGGGGGCCTCACAGATACGCAGTATTTT; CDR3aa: CASSPLAGGLTDTQYF
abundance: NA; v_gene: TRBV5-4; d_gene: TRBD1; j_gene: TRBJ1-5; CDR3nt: TGTGCCAGCAGCGCGGACAGGGGGCTACTTCAGCCCCAGCATTTT; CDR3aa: CASSADRGLLQPQHF
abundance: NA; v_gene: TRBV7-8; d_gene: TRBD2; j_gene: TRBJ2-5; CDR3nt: TGTGCCAGCAGCCTGAGACTAGCGGGAGGGGATCGGGAGACCCAGTACTTC; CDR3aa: CASSLRLAGGDRETQYF
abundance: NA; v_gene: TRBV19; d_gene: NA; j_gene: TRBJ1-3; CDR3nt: TGTGCCAGTAGTATAGACCCCGTTGGAAACACCATATATTTT; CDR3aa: CASSIDPVGNTIYF
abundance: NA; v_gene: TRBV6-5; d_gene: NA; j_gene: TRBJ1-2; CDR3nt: TGTGCCAGCAGCCCCGGGAGGAGCTATGGCTACACCTTC; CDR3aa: CASSPGRSYGYTF
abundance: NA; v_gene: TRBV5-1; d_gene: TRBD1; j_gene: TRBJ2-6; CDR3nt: TGCGCCAGCAGCCCCGCGGACAGGGGGCGCGGTGGGGCCAACGTCCTGACTTTC; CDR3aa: CASSPADRGRGGANVLTF
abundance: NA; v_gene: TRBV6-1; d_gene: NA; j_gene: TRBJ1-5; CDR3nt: TGTGCCAGCAGTGAAACCGGTTATCAGCCCCAGCATTTT; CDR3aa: CASSETGYQPQHF
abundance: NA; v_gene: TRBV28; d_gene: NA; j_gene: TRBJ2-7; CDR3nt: TGTGCCAGCAGTCAGACTACCCCGAGGGGGTACGAGCAGTACTTC; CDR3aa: CASSQTTPRGYEQYF
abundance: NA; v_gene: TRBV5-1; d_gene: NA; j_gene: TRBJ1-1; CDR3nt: TGCGCCAGCAGCTTCGGTACCCTGGGATTCGTGGGCGGGAACACTGAAGCTTTCTTT; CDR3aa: CASSFGTLGFVGGNTEAFF
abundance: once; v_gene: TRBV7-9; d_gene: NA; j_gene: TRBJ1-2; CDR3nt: TGTGCCAGCAGCTTAACCGTCGCCCTAAACTATGGCTACACCTTC; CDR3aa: CASSLTVALNYGYTF
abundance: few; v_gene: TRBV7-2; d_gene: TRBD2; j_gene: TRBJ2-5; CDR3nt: TGTGCCAGCAGCTTAGGGGTTAGCGGGGGACTAGAGACCCAGTACTTC; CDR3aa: CASSLGVSGGLETQYF
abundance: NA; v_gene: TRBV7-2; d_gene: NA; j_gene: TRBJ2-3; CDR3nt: TGTGCCAGCAGCTTCCGAGGTTTGGGGACTAGCACAGATACGCAGTATTTT; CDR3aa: CASSFRGLGTSTDTQYF
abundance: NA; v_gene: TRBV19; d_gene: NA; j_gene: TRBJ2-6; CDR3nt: TGTGCCAGTAGTAAGACGGTGAACTCTGGGGCCAACGTCCTGACTTTC; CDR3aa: CASSKTVNSGANVLTF
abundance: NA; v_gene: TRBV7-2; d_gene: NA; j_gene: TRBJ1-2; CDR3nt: TGTGCCAGCAGCTTAGTGTCAGGAGGCTACACCTTC; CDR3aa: CASSLVSGGYTF
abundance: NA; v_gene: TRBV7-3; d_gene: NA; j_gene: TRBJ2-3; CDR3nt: TGTGCCAGCAGCTTAATGGCTAACTCAGATACGCAGTATTTT; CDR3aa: CASSLMANSDTQYF
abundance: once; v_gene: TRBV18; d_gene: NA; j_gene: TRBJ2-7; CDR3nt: TGTGCCAGCTCACCAGGGGCAGGGCGGGAGCAGTACTTC; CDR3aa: CASSPGAGREQYF
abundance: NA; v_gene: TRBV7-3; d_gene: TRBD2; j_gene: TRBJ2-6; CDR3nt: TGTGCCAGCAGCTTAAGTCTAGCGGGAGCCTCTGGGGCCAACGTCCTGACTTTC; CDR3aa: CASSLSLAGASGANVLTF